The 13 T cell receptor beta chains in this list originate from one sample, sequenced in a study of shared clonotypes between healthy human individuals. Assay used: immunoSEQ multiplex PCR; TCRdb lists only in-frame clones, some missing. The sample holds millions of clones; 85% to 95% are singletons and the top ten take more than 0.1%. Sequencing was carried out using naive CD4+ T cells sorted from blood. Subset defined: CD45RA+ positively selected. These receptor sequences come from a man aged 18 to 29 in good health.

V and J are TRBV5-1 and TRBJ2-3; D remains unclear. This CDR3 spans 19 amino acids. The V gene lost 4 bases and the J gene lost 0 bases, with 24 bases spanning the gap. Germline V lookup: CDR1 SGHRS, CDR2 YFSETQ. The chain's CDR3 is CASSRLPTNTGPSTDTQYF. DNA for the CDR3: TGCGCCAGCAGCCGCCTACCAACAAATACGGGCCCTAGCACAGATACGCAGTATTTT.

CDR3 in amino acids: CASSPGTSYSPLHF. The CDR3, as DNA: TGTGCCAGCAGTCCCGGGACGTCCTATTCACCCCTCCACTTT. V usage is TRBV5-6 and J usage is TRBJ1-6; TRBD1 might be the D (5 bases). The V end lost 5 bases, the J end lost 8 bases, and 14 bases lay between the germline ends. Per the germline V gene, CDR1 is SGHDT and CDR2 is YYEEEE. This CDR3 has 14 amino acids.

This clone was recorded once. The CDR3 is CAWSKGGTLYEQYF. The CDR3 DNA is TGTGCCTGGAGTAAAGGGGGCACCCTCTACGAGCAGTACTTC. The chain joins TRBV30 to TRBJ2-7, with 7 bases that match TRBD1. Germline values: CDR1 GTSNPN, CDR2 SVGIG (reference sequence). Trimming cost V 2 bases and J 3 bases; bases outside gene matches: 7. CDR3 length equals 14 residues.

This rearrangement joins TRBV5-1 to TRBJ1-1; 7 bases line up with TRBD1. The CDR3 has 18 amino acids. Germline V gene lookup returns CDR1 SGHRS and CDR2 YFSETQ. The J segment lost 1 base and the V segment lost 0 bases, leaving 12 bases of the junction unmatched. The CDR3 sequence: CASSLAGTAPTRNTEAFF. The CDR3, as DNA: TGCGCCAGCAGCTTGGCCGGGACAGCCCCTACGAGGAACACTGAAGCTTTCTTT.

V is TRBV4-1 and J is TRBJ2-5; 13 positions match TRBD2. After removal of 4 bases from V and 4 bases from J, the junction contained 3 bases not matched to a gene. CDR3 size: 15 residues. Germline lookup yields CDR1 MGHRA and CDR2 YSYEKL. The CDR3 loop is CASSLGLAGRETQYF. The CDR3 coding sequence is TGCGCCAGCAGCCTGGGACTAGCGGGGAGAGAGACCCAGTACTTC.

The chain uses TRBV7-2 and TRBJ1-5, with D perhaps matching TRBD1 (6 bases). The germline CDR1 and CDR2 sequences are SGHTA and FQGNSA. Trimming pared 3 bases from V and 5 bases from J, leaving 11 bases between. There are 14 residues in the CDR3. In nucleotides, the CDR3 is TGTGCCAGCAGCTTTAGGGCAGGGGATCAGCCCCAGCATTTT. This codes for CASSFRAGDQPQHF.

This clone was detected once. This may stem from a read error, because a much larger clone lies one nucleotide away. V is TRBV18 and J is TRBJ1-1; D may be TRBD1 (6 bases). CDR3 size: 15 residues. Germline CDR1 KGHSH, CDR2 LQKENI. Written as DNA, the CDR3 is TGTGCCAGCCCACCACCGAGGGGGACTAACACTGAAGCTTTCTTT. As protein: CASPPPRGTNTEAFF.

V is TRBV29-1 and J is TRBJ2-7, with D possibly matching TRBD2 (5 bases). The CDR3 runs 15 residues. The germline CDR1 and CDR2 sequences are SQVTM and ANQGSEA. Trimming cost V 4 bases and J 2 bases, with 18 bases left between them. As DNA, the CDR3 is TGCAGCGTTGGTCAGTGGACTCTATTAACCTACGAGCAGTACTTC. Translation: CSVGQWTLLTYEQYF.

The chain is built from TRBV7-9 and TRBJ2-5; tentatively, D is TRBD1 (6 bases). Germline-derived CDR1 and CDR2 are SEHNR and FQNEAQ (reference sequence). V was cut by 5 bases and J by 2 bases, with 12 bases left in between. The CDR3 extends over 14 amino acids. DNA of the CDR3: TGTGCCAGCAGCCCTATTGGACAGCAAGAGACCCAGTACTTC. Translated: CASSPIGQQETQYF.

The rearrangement uses TRBV1 and TRBJ2-3; the table calls TRBD2, which could not be checked here. TRBV1 is marked as a pseudogene. The length of the CDR3 is 17 residues. CDR3 amino acids: CTSSQDFQRIFTYTQYF. CDR3 bases: TGCACCAGCAGCCAAGATTTCCAGCGGATATTCACATATACGCAGTATTTT.

The rearrangement joins TRBV7-2 to TRBJ2-5, with D hard to call. The V and J ends lost 5 bases and 4 bases respectively, with 5 bases between them. CDR3 length equals 11 residues. CDR1 SGHTA and CDR2 FQGNSA come from the germline V gene. The CDR3 DNA sequence: TGTGCCAGCAGCCAACCAGAGACCCAGTACTTC. Protein product: CASSQPETQYF.

This clone has more than one count but fewer than ten. The chain combines TRBV6-6 with TRBJ2-7; unclear D gene. The V gene lost 2 bases and the J gene lost 3 bases, with 5 bases spanning the gap. CDR3 size: 12 residues. CDR1 is MNHNY and CDR2 is SVGAGI in the germline V gene (reference sequence). CDR3: CASSYRDYEQYF. The CDR3 DNA sequence: TGTGCCAGCAGTTACAGGGACTACGAGCAGTACTTC.

The V gene is TRBV7-9, the J gene TRBJ2-3, with a tentative D call TRBD2 (6 bases). Trimming shortened V by 1 base and J by 5 bases, and 10 bases separated the two germline ends. Germline CDR1 SEHNR, CDR2 FQNEAQ (reference sequence). This CDR3 has 14 residues. Written as DNA, the CDR3 is TGTGCCAGCAGCTTAGGACCCGGGGGAGATACGCAGTATTTT. This sequence encodes CASSLGPGGDTQYF.